This is a list of T cell receptor beta chains from one sample in a study of shared clonotypes between healthy human individuals. The table came from immunoSEQ multiplex PCR; TCRdb's copy has only in-frame clones and leaves some out. In the table there are over 2 million clones, approximately 95% of which are singletons. The sequencing input was naive CD4+ T cells sorted from blood. These receptors all stem from a man younger than 30 in good health. Each CDR3 is given with its conserved first and last residue. The order of the fields is J gene, V gene, clone size, D gene, CDR3 DNA, CDR3 protein. The D gene is left open where the match is weak. Clone sizes are given selectively: once, few, many, or a class where the clone is expanded.

TRBJ2-7,TRBV6-5,NA,NA,TGTGCCAGCGGGGCGGGACTCAGAGTGTGGGAGCAGTACTTC,CASGAGLRVWEQYF
TRBJ2-2,TRBV7-2,NA,NA,TGTGCCAGCAGCCCCGACCAAGTGCCCACCGGGGAGCTGTTTTTT,CASSPDQVPTGELFF
TRBJ2-7,TRBV18,NA,TRBD2,TGTGCCAGCTCACCACCGGGGCGGGAGGGCCTGGGCGAGCAGTACTTC,CASSPPGREGLGEQYF
TRBJ1-3,TRBV19,NA,NA,TGTGCCAGTAGTCCATACCTGACGGCGGACTCTGGAAACACCATATATTTT,CASSPYLTADSGNTIYF
TRBJ1-2,TRBV2,NA,NA,TGTGCCAGCAGGCCAGGGCCTGCCCAATACGGCTACACCTTC,CASRPGPAQYGYTF
TRBJ1-5,TRBV19,NA,NA,TGTGCCAGTAGTATAGAGTCCCACGGGGGTCAGCCCCAGCATTTT,CASSIESHGGQPQHF
TRBJ1-1,TRBV6-5,NA,TRBD1,TGTGCCAGCAGTTTATGGACAGGGTCGGACACTGAAGCTTTCTTT,CASSLWTGSDTEAFF
TRBJ1-2,TRBV13,NA,NA,TGTGCCAGCAGAACACAGGGAGAATATGGCTACACCTTC,CASRTQGEYGYTF
TRBJ2-7,TRBV19,once,TRBD1,TGTGCCAGTAGTCCGCGGGACAGGATCGTCAGTTACTACGAGCAGTACTTC,CASSPRDRIVSYYEQYF
TRBJ2-1,TRBV5-4,NA,TRBD2,TGTGCCAGCAGCTTGGCAGCTGGCGGGGGAATTGAGCAGTTCTTC,CASSLAAGGGIEQFF
TRBJ2-3,TRBV6-1,NA,NA,TGTGCCAGCAGTCGCTTGACCCATACGCAGTATTTT,CASSRLTHTQYF
TRBJ2-7,TRBV7-2,once,TRBD1,TGTGCCAGCAGCTTTCGGACAGGGTCGTACGAGCAGTACTTC,CASSFRTGSYEQYF
TRBJ1-5,TRBV19,NA,NA,TGTGCCAGTAGCCAATCGACAAATAGCAATCAGCCCCAGCATTTT,CASSQSTNSNQPQHF
TRBJ2-7,TRBV6-4,NA,NA,TGTGCCAGCAGTGAAGTCCGGCTCCGAACCCCCTACGAGCAGTACTTC,CASSEVRLRTPYEQYF
TRBJ2-7,TRBV11-2,NA,NA,TGTGCCAGCAGCCTTGACCGGGACGAGGAGTACTTC,CASSLDRDEEYF
TRBJ1-1,TRBV5-1,NA,NA,TGCGCCAGCAGCCCCACCGGTGGAACAACTGAAGCTTTCTTT,CASSPTGGTTEAFF
TRBJ2-5,TRBV4-1,NA,NA,TGCGCCAGCAGCCAGTTCCCATTGGCCGAGACCCAGTACTTC,CASSQFPLAETQYF
TRBJ2-7,TRBV4-3,NA,TRBD2,TGCGCCAGCAGCCGTTGGACTAGCGGTTCCTACGAGCAGTACTTC,CASSRWTSGSYEQYF
TRBJ2-3,TRBV5-4,NA,TRBD2,TGTGCCAGCAGCGAACCTAGCGGGAGGGTTGATACGCAGTATTTT,CASSEPSGRVDTQYF
TRBJ2-1,TRBV11-3,NA,NA,TGTGCCAGCAGCTTAGGGCCTTACAATGAGCAGTTCTTC,CASSLGPYNEQFF
TRBJ1-5,TRBV6-1,NA,TRBD1,TGTGCCAGCAGTGAATCGGGCGTGGACAGGGGCTTGCTTTTAATCAATCAGCCCCAGCATTTT,CASSESGVDRGLLLINQPQHF
TRBJ2-1,TRBV13,NA,TRBD2,TGTGCCAGCAGCGCGCGGGGGTACTCCTACAATGAGCAGTTCTTC,CASSARGYSYNEQFF
TRBJ2-7,TRBV19,NA,TRBD2,TGTGCCTCGGGGACTAGCGGAGTTTACGAGCAGTACTTC,CASGTSGVYEQYF
TRBJ2-7,TRBV6-5,NA,NA,TGTGCCAGCAGCCAAGCGGGTACTTACGAGCAGTACTTC,CASSQAGTYEQYF
TRBJ1-2,TRBV30,NA,NA,TGTGCCTGGAGGGTTGGCGGAGCTCATAACTATGGCTACACCTTC,CAWRVGGAHNYGYTF
TRBJ2-7,TRBV7-2,once,NA,TGTGCCAGCAGCTTAGAAGGGACTCGGGGATCCTACGAGCAGTACTTC,CASSLEGTRGSYEQYF
TRBJ2-3,TRBV6-5,NA,NA,TGTGCCAGCAGTTACTCTTCCAGAAATAGGGGTACGCAGTATTTT,CASSYSSRNRGTQYF
TRBJ2-1,TRBV7-8,NA,TRBD1,TGTGCCAGCAGCCTCCGGGACAGCTCCTACAATGAGCAGTTCTTC,CASSLRDSSYNEQFF
TRBJ2-3,TRBV15,NA,TRBD2,TGTGCCACGGGGACCGGGACTACCACAGATACGCAGTATTTT,CATGTGTTTDTQYF
TRBJ2-7,TRBV9,NA,NA,TGTGCCAGCAGCGGGAAGGGACCGCCCTACGAGCAGTACTTC,CASSGKGPPYEQYF
TRBJ1-1,TRBV10-1,NA,TRBD1,TGCGCCAGCAGCTCCCGGGACAGGGAAACTGAAGCTTTCTTT,CASSSRDRETEAFF
TRBJ1-3,TRBV27,NA,NA,TGTGCCAGCAGTTTGGAGGGGACATCTGGAAACACCATATATTTT,CASSLEGTSGNTIYF
TRBJ2-7,TRBV10-3,NA,NA,TGTGCCATCAGTGTCGCCTACGAGCAGTACTTC,CAISVAYEQYF
TRBJ2-7,TRBV27,once,TRBD2,TGTGCCAGCAGTTTGGCTAGCGGGATCTACGAGCAGTACTTC,CASSLASGIYEQYF
TRBJ1-1,TRBV7-9,NA,NA,TGTGCCAGCAGCCCACTCCCGCGTAAAAAGGGCACTGAAGCTTTCTTT,CASSPLPRKKGTEAFF
TRBJ2-2,TRBV7-2,NA,TRBD1,TGTGCCAGCAGCGATCGGGACAGGGGGCGCACCGGGGAGCTGTTTTTT,CASSDRDRGRTGELFF
TRBJ1-3,TRBV6-1,NA,NA,TGTGCCAGCAGTGATTCGGGCTTCGCCGGAAACACCATATATTTT,CASSDSGFAGNTIYF
TRBJ1-2,TRBV9,NA,NA,TGTGCCAGCAGCGTAGATGGGGCGAATGGCTACACCTTC,CASSVDGANGYTF
TRBJ2-3,TRBV11-2,NA,TRBD2,TGTGCCAGCAGCTTGGGATGGGCTAGCGGGATGAGCACAGATACGCAGTATTTT,CASSLGWASGMSTDTQYF
TRBJ2-7,TRBV6-6,NA,NA,TGTGCCAGCAGTCCAGAGACGATCTACGAGCAGTACTTC,CASSPETIYEQYF
TRBJ1-6,TRBV28,NA,TRBD1,TGTGCCAGCAGTCCGCAGGGGGCCTATAATTCACCCCTCCACTTT,CASSPQGAYNSPLHF